These T cell receptor beta chains were read from a single sample in a study of shared clonotypes between healthy human individuals. The method was immunoSEQ multiplex PCR; TCRdb's version includes in-frame clones alone and lacks a portion of them. The table has approximately 2.5 million clones, 80% to 95% seen once. The sequenced material came from naive CD4+ T cells from PBMCs. The origin of the receptors is a young man in good health. Some clones in this sample may be carry-over from other donors' samples. Each CDR3 is given with its conserved first and last residue. The order of the fields is clone size, V gene, J gene, D gene, CDR3 protein, CDR3 DNA. D genes are given only for firm matches. Clone size is given for some rows only: seen once, a few or many times, or a class if the clone is expanded.

abundance: -; v_gene: TRBV28; j_gene: TRBJ1-2; d_gene: -; CDR3aa: CASSLSLRPMGSNYGYTF; CDR3nt: TGTGCCAGCAGTTTAAGTTTGCGCCCCATGGGTTCGAACTATGGCTACACCTTC
abundance: -; v_gene: TRBV2; j_gene: TRBJ2-5; d_gene: -; CDR3aa: CASRAAGGGWETQYF; CDR3nt: TGTGCCAGCAGAGCCGCTGGGGGCGGGTGGGAGACCCAGTACTTC
abundance: -; v_gene: TRBV4-2; j_gene: TRBJ1-1; d_gene: -; CDR3aa: CASSQVGGNTEAFF; CDR3nt: TGTGCCAGCAGCCAGGTAGGGGGGAATACTGAAGCTTTCTTT
abundance: -; v_gene: TRBV10-1; j_gene: TRBJ2-7; d_gene: TRBD2; CDR3aa: CASRGQGLAGGRSYEQYF; CDR3nt: TGCGCCAGCAGAGGCCAGGGACTAGCGGGAGGACGCTCCTACGAGCAGTACTTC
abundance: few; v_gene: TRBV6-5; j_gene: TRBJ1-1; d_gene: -; CDR3aa: CASSHPGTLGAFF; CDR3nt: TGTGCCAGCAGTCACCCCGGGACCCTGGGAGCTTTCTTT
abundance: -; v_gene: TRBV11-2; j_gene: TRBJ1-2; d_gene: TRBD1; CDR3aa: CASSITGGVSEGYTF; CDR3nt: TGTGCCAGCAGCATAACAGGGGGAGTATCGGAAGGCTACACCTTC
abundance: once; v_gene: TRBV15; j_gene: TRBJ1-4; d_gene: -; CDR3aa: CATSRDMGQTNEKLFF; CDR3nt: TGTGCCACCAGCAGAGATATGGGGCAGACTAATGAAAAACTGTTTTTT
abundance: -; v_gene: TRBV19; j_gene: TRBJ2-3; d_gene: -; CDR3aa: CASGGGTDTQYF; CDR3nt: TGTGCCAGCGGGGGAGGCACAGATACGCAGTATTTT
abundance: once; v_gene: TRBV18; j_gene: TRBJ1-1; d_gene: -; CDR3aa: CASSPSGPRNTEAFF; CDR3nt: TGTGCCAGCTCACCATCGGGGCCCCGGAACACTGAAGCTTTCTTT
abundance: -; v_gene: TRBV10-1; j_gene: TRBJ1-2; d_gene: TRBD1; CDR3aa: CASRADRESYTF; CDR3nt: TGCGCCAGCAGAGCCGACAGGGAGAGCTACACCTTC
abundance: -; v_gene: TRBV18; j_gene: TRBJ2-2; d_gene: -; CDR3aa: CASSPPTNAGRSGELFF; CDR3nt: TGTGCCAGCTCACCACCTACTAACGCGGGAAGGTCCGGGGAGCTGTTTTTT
abundance: -; v_gene: TRBV30; j_gene: TRBJ2-1; d_gene: TRBD2; CDR3aa: CAWSRGGLASYNEQFF; CDR3nt: TGTGCCTGGAGTAGGGGGGGACTAGCGTCCTACAATGAGCAGTTCTTC
abundance: -; v_gene: TRBV19; j_gene: TRBJ1-3; d_gene: -; CDR3aa: CASSMLRSGNTIYF; CDR3nt: TGTGCCAGTAGTATGCTCCGCTCTGGAAACACCATATATTTT
abundance: -; v_gene: TRBV7-2; j_gene: TRBJ1-4; d_gene: -; CDR3aa: CASSSRHLSEKLFF; CDR3nt: TGTGCCAGCAGCTCACGACATCTTTCCGAAAAACTGTTTTTT
abundance: -; v_gene: TRBV6-5; j_gene: TRBJ1-5; d_gene: -; CDR3aa: CASSYRGSDQPQHF; CDR3nt: TGTGCCAGCAGTTACCGTGGGTCCGATCAGCCCCAGCATTTT
abundance: -; v_gene: TRBV2; j_gene: TRBJ1-2; d_gene: -; CDR3aa: CASSMIQGHGYTF; CDR3nt: TGTGCCAGCAGTATGATCCAGGGCCATGGCTACACCTTC
abundance: -; v_gene: TRBV10-3; j_gene: TRBJ2-7; d_gene: TRBD1; CDR3aa: CATGTVGNEQYF; CDR3nt: TGTGCCACCGGGACAGTTGGGAACGAGCAGTACTTC
abundance: -; v_gene: TRBV7-3; j_gene: TRBJ2-5; d_gene: TRBD1; CDR3aa: CASSQTGQETQYF; CDR3nt: TGTGCCAGCAGCCAGACAGGGCAAGAGACCCAGTACTTC
abundance: -; v_gene: TRBV28; j_gene: TRBJ2-7; d_gene: -; CDR3aa: CASSFTVNYEQYF; CDR3nt: TGTGCCAGCAGTTTCACAGTCAACTACGAGCAGTACTTC
abundance: once; v_gene: TRBV2; j_gene: TRBJ2-1; d_gene: TRBD2; CDR3aa: CASSRLTSGIHNEQFF; CDR3nt: TGTGCCAGCAGCCGCTTGACTAGCGGGATACACAATGAGCAGTTCTTC
abundance: -; v_gene: TRBV6-6; j_gene: TRBJ1-5; d_gene: -; CDR3aa: CASSYSEGPQHF; CDR3nt: TGTGCCAGCAGTTACTCGGAAGGGCCCCAGCATTTT
abundance: -; v_gene: TRBV4-1; j_gene: TRBJ2-3; d_gene: -; CDR3aa: CASSPPEADTQYF; CDR3nt: TGCGCCAGCAGCCCCCCCGAGGCAGATACGCAGTATTTT
abundance: -; v_gene: TRBV7-9; j_gene: TRBJ2-6; d_gene: -; CDR3aa: CASSTDSGANVLTF; CDR3nt: TGTGCCAGCAGCACCGACTCTGGGGCCAACGTCCTGACTTTC
abundance: -; v_gene: TRBV28; j_gene: TRBJ1-5; d_gene: -; CDR3aa: CASSSAANSNQPQHF; CDR3nt: TGTGCCAGCAGTTCGGCAGCAAATAGCAATCAGCCCCAGCATTTT
abundance: once; v_gene: TRBV25-1; j_gene: TRBJ2-5; d_gene: TRBD2; CDR3aa: CASSIAGQETQYF; CDR3nt: TGTGCCAGCTCAATAGCGGGCCAAGAGACCCAGTACTTC
abundance: -; v_gene: TRBV9; j_gene: TRBJ2-1; d_gene: -; CDR3aa: CASSPPSYNEQFF; CDR3nt: TGTGCCAGCAGCCCCCCAAGCTACAATGAGCAGTTCTTC
abundance: -; v_gene: TRBV18; j_gene: TRBJ2-5; d_gene: -; CDR3aa: CASSPGTIKETQYF; CDR3nt: TGTGCCAGCTCACCCGGGACAATAAAAGAGACCCAGTACTTC
abundance: -; v_gene: TRBV7-9; j_gene: TRBJ2-1; d_gene: -; CDR3aa: CASSPAGQVYNEQFF; CDR3nt: TGTGCCAGCAGCCCAGCGGGACAGGTTTACAATGAGCAGTTCTTC
abundance: -; v_gene: TRBV7-9; j_gene: TRBJ2-4; d_gene: -; CDR3aa: CASNIMGGTNIQYF; CDR3nt: TGTGCCAGCAACATAATGGGGGGTACAAACATTCAGTACTTC
abundance: -; v_gene: TRBV27; j_gene: TRBJ2-5; d_gene: -; CDR3aa: CAGHRTVSGEKETQYF; CDR3nt: TGTGCCGGGCACCGGACAGTTTCGGGGGAAAAAGAGACCCAGTACTTC
abundance: -; v_gene: TRBV28; j_gene: TRBJ1-2; d_gene: -; CDR3aa: CASSPTSTSNYGYTF; CDR3nt: TGTGCCAGCAGTCCCACCAGCACTTCTAACTATGGCTACACCTTC
abundance: once; v_gene: TRBV10-2; j_gene: TRBJ2-3; d_gene: TRBD2; CDR3aa: CATTLQTSGTTDTQYF; CDR3nt: TGCGCCACCACCCTTCAGACTAGCGGAACCACAGATACGCAGTATTTT